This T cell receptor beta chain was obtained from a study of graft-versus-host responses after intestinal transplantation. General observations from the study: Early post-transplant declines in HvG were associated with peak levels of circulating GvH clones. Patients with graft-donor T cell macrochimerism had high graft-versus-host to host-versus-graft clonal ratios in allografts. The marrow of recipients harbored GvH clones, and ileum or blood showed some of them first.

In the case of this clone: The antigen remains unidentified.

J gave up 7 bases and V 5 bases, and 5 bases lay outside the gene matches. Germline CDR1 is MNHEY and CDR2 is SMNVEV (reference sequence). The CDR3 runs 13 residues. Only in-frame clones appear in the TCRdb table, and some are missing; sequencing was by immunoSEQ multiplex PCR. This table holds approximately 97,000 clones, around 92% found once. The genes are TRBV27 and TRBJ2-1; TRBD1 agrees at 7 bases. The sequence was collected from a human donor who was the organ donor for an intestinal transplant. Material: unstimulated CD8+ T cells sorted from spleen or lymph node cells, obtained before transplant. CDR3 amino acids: CASSTGTANEQFF. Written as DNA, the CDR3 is TGTGCCAGCAGTACGGGGACAGCTAATGAGCAGTTCTTC.